One and the same sample provided the 5 T cell receptor beta chains below, sequenced in a study of shared clonotypes between healthy human individuals. Using immunoSEQ multiplex PCR, the repertoire was profiled, and TCRdb retains in-frame clones only, with some absent. The sample gives approximately 640,000 clones, about nine tenths of which show up once; about 33% is in the top ten. The sequencing sample was made of memory CD8+ T cells from PBMCs. Stated subset: CD45RO+ cells pooled with CCR7-negative TemRA cells. The source of these receptors is a man between 18 and 35 years old in good health. Some clones in this sample may be carry-over from other donors' samples.

This chain's CDR3 is CASSLGRNTEAFF. The CDR3 region has the DNA TGTGCCAGCAGCTTGGGGAGAAACACTGAAGCTTTCTTT. The rearrangement joins TRBV11-1 to TRBJ1-1; D not resolved. The germline V gene encodes CDR1 SGHAT and CDR2 FQDESV (reference sequence). V gave up 3 bases and J gave up 2 bases, with 7 bases separating them. The CDR3 is 13 amino acids.

This chain joins TRBV27 and TRBJ1-5, with D maybe TRBD1 (5 bases). The V gene's germline CDR1 is MNHEY and CDR2 SMNVEV (reference sequence). The CDR3 runs to 13 residues. Trimming took 6 bases from V and 2 from J, leaving 8 bases between them. CDR3 in DNA: TGTGCCAGCAGCCAGGGTGGCAATCAGCCCCAGCATTTT. As protein: CASSQGGNQPQHF.

The V and J genes are TRBV5-3 and TRBJ1-1, with TRBD1 matching 7 bases. TRBV5-3 is treated as an ORF (open reading frame) with a function not yet certain. This CDR3 region has 17 residues. The V segment lost 2 bases and the J segment 3 bases; nucleotides outside the gene matches: 13. Here the CDR3 DNA reads TGTGCCAGAAGCTTTCCCAGGGAGGGGGCTGAGGACACTGAAGCTTTCTTT. Protein: CARSFPREGAEDTEAFF.

The rearrangement links TRBV15 to TRBJ2-5; D is undetermined. Trimming left V 1 base short and J 2 bases short, with 20 bases between. The germline gives CDR1 LNHNV, CDR2 YYDKDF (reference sequence). The CDR3 has 18 amino acids. The CDR3 DNA reads TGTGCCACCAGCAGAGCCAATCCTCGGGTCTGGGCTCAAGAGACCCAGTACTTC. Translated: CATSRANPRVWAQETQYF.

The chain carries TRBV7-8 and TRBJ2-7; D assignment may be TRBD1 or TRBD2 (5 bases each). Per the germline V gene, CDR1 is SGHVS and CDR2 is FQNEAQ. Trimming took 5 bases from V and 2 from J, leaving 13 bases between them. The CDR3 is 14 residues long. Here the CDR3 reads CASSLRDGTYEQYF. DNA of the CDR3: TGTGCCAGCAGCCTCCGGGACGGGACCTACGAGCAGTACTTC.